The 3 T cell receptor beta chains below all came from one sample that was sequenced in a study of blood T cell repertoires in COVID-19. Sequencing used immunoSEQ multiplex PCR; TCRdb keeps in-frame clones, though not all of them. The sample includes about 90,000 clones, about 86% of them seen just once. Sequenced: peripheral blood. The receptors derive from a man at least 80 years old with active or convalescent COVID-19.

The rearrangement joins TRBV7-2 to TRBJ2-1; 9 bases align to TRBD2. Germline assignment: CDR1 SGHTA and CDR2 FQGNSA. J gave up 16 bases and V 5 bases, and 15 bases lay outside the gene matches. This CDR3 region has 14 residues. The CDR3 loop is CASSTASSGTSLFF. The CDR3 nucleotides read TGTGCCAGCAGCACAGCCAGTTCCGGGACTAGCTTATTCTTC.

The chain combines TRBV3-1 (or the pseudogene TRBV3-2) with TRBJ2-7, with 7 bases that match TRBD1. The germline gives CDR1 LGHDT, CDR2 YNNKEL (reference sequence). V shed 3 bases, J shed 5 bases, and the junction held 10 bases outside the gene matches. CDR3 size: 15 residues. CDR3 coding DNA: TGTGCCAGCAGCCAGGAGGTGACAGGGTGCGACGAGCAGTACTTC. Residues: CASSQEVTGCDEQYF.

CDR3 sequence: CASRAGGSDTQYF. DNA for the CDR3: TGTGCCAGCAGGGCGGGAGGTTCAGATACGCAGTATTTT. V gene TRBV6-5 combines with J gene TRBJ2-3, with 8 bases matching TRBD2. CDR1 and CDR2 (germline): MNHEY, SVGAGI. Trimming took 6 bases from V and 4 from J; bases not matched to a gene: 3. CDR3 size: 13 residues.